This paragraph reports one TCR beta chain. The antigen remains unidentified. TCRdb re-analysed the RACE reads in MiXCR, keeping a single row per CDR3 protein. The sample lists tens of thousands of distinct CDR3 sequences, 6.6% occurring once. The sample belongs to a study of human T cells and chemical hapten exposure. Study-level findings and limits: Expanded TCR counts at PT1 were positively correlated with the patch test score.

The CDR3 is 18 amino acids. Germline V lookup: CDR1 DFQATT, CDR2 SNEGSKA (reference sequence). V lost 0 bases, J lost 5 bases, and 25 bases lay in between. The sample's time point: patch test 2, 6 weeks after DPC sensitization. Treatment defined: therapeutic diphenylcyclopropenone sensitization with weekly scalp DPC. Participating donors were patients with alopecia, aged 18 to 70 years, considered appropriate candidates for DPC. From whole blood left unfractionated, total RNA was extracted. The chain links TRBV20-1 to TRBJ1-2, with D possibly matching TRBD1 (5 bases). Here the sequenced sample was whole blood, taken in connection with sensitization to the hapten diphenylcyclopropenone (DPC). The receptor's source is a woman in her twenties or thirties with alopecia areata. Some clones in this sample may be carry-over from other donors' samples. CDR3 loop: CSARDNPGNSKIVYGYTF. CDR3 nucleotide sequence: TGCAGTGCTAGAGATAACCCAGGGAATTCGAAGATAGTATATGGCTACACCTTC.